The 17 T cell receptor beta chains below were found in one sample sequenced in a study of a mutant IDH1 vaccine in newly diagnosed glioma. Assay: immunoSEQ multiplex PCR; the TCRdb copy retains only in-frame clones and omits some. This table holds under 150,000 clones, about 80% found once. Time point specified: week 11, during vaccination. Doses of 300 ug of mutant IDH1 20-mer peptide were given with topical imiquimod. Their target antigens are unknown. The input for sequencing was PBMCs, taken from a glioma patient whose treatment included an IDH1 peptide vaccine. The receptor source for this set is a man aged 40-55 years with glioma.

About this clone: The same CDR3 arises from other DNA sequences in this sample as well. This rearrangement joins TRBV5-1 to TRBJ1-4; TRBD1 might be the D (5 bases). The CDR3 totals 14 residues. CDR1 and CDR2 from the germline V gene are SGHRS and YFSETQ. V was clipped by 2 bases and J by 4 bases, with 9 bases between them. The CDR3 loop is CASSLRGINEKLFF. The CDR3 DNA reads TGCGCCAGCAGCTTACGGGGGATTAATGAAAAACTGTTTTTT. The full variable domain, completed using reference TRBV5-1 and TRBJ1-4, is KAGVTQTPRYLIKTRGQQVTLSCSPISGHRSVSWYQQTPGQGLQFLFEYFSETQRNKGNFPGRFSGRQFSNSRSEMNVSTLELGDSALYLCASSLRGINEKLFFGSGTQLSVL.

As for this clone: Other DNA sequences of this sample code for an identical CDR3. V is TRBV11-1 and J is TRBJ2-2; perhaps TRBD1 as D (5 bases). Trimming stripped 2 bases from V and 6 bases from J, with 7 bases between. CDR1 is SGHAT, CDR2 FQDESV, per germline (reference sequence). This CDR3 has 13 residues. The CDR3 DNA sequence: TGTGCCAGCAGCTTACAGGGCCCCGGGGAGCTGTTTTTT. Its protein product is CASSLQGPGELFF.

This clone occurred a few times. The rearrangement links TRBV5-4 to TRBJ2-3; no firm D call. The CDR3 consists of 12 residues. Trimming pared 9 bases from V and 7 bases from J, leaving 15 bases between. Germline CDR1 SGHNT, CDR2 YYREEE (reference sequence). CDR3 residues: CATRLDGYTQYF. The CDR3 coding sequence is TGTGCCACCCGTTTAGATGGGTATACGCAGTATTTT. Full variable domain (missing parts from reference TRBV5-4 and TRBJ2-3): ETGVTQSPTHLIKTRGQQVTLRCSSQSGHNTVSWYQQALGQGPQFIFQYYREEENGRGNFPPRFSGLQFPNYSSELNVNALELDDSALYLCATRLDGYTQYFGPGTRLTVL.

This chain links TRBV18 with TRBJ2-7; D call uncertain. The germline V and J ends were trimmed by 0 bases and 7 bases, with 10 bases remaining between them. Germline CDR1 is KGHSH and CDR2 is LQKENI. The CDR3 extends over 13 amino acids. The CDR3 spells CASSPPVASEQYF. CDR3 nucleotides: TGTGCCAGCTCACCACCGGTGGCTTCGGAGCAGTACTTC.

This clone came up a few times. This chain connects TRBV11-2 to TRBJ2-7; the D gene is possibly TRBD1 (5 bases). CDR3 length: 16 amino acids. In germline, CDR1 is SGHAT, CDR2 FQNNGV. Trimming cost V 4 bases and J 0 bases, with 16 bases left between them. The CDR3 DNA follows: TGTGCCAGCAGCTCCCCAGAGTTTGACAGCTCCTACGAGCAGTACTTC. This codes for CASSSPEFDSSYEQYF.

In its sample, this clone was seen a few times. The V and J genes are TRBV6-1 and TRBJ2-7; either TRBD1 or TRBD2 may supply D (5 bases each). This CDR3 is 11 amino acids long. The ends were cut back, 5 bases at V and 11 bases at J, with 13 bases in the middle. CDR1 is MNHNS and CDR2 is SASEGT in the germline V gene. For the CDR3, the DNA is TGTGCCAGCAGTCTAGGGACGGGGAAGTACTTC. Translated, it gives CASSLGTGKYF.

The chain joins TRBV30 to TRBJ2-3; no firm D call. This CDR3 has 13 residues. Trimming pared 2 bases from V and 3 bases from J, leaving 9 bases between. Germline V lookup: CDR1 GTSNPN, CDR2 SVGIG (reference sequence). The DNA of the CDR3 is TGTGCCTGGAGTCCCAGGAGAACAGATACGCAGTATTTT. It encodes CAWSPRRTDTQYF.

V and J are TRBV5-1 and TRBJ2-2; D is unresolved. The CDR3 has 14 residues. CDR1 and CDR2 (germline): SGHRS, YFSETQ. Trimming removed 2 bases at V and 3 bases at J, with 8 bases between. CDR3 in amino acids: CASSFDIHTGELFF. In DNA form, the CDR3 reads TGCGCCAGCAGCTTTGACATCCACACCGGGGAGCTGTTTTTT.

The chain is built from TRBV7-2 and TRBJ2-1; the match to TRBD2 covers 10 bases. This CDR3 is 18 amino acids long. CDR1 SGHTA and CDR2 FQGNSA come from the germline V gene. With 5 bases clipped from V and 0 bases from J, the junction kept 10 bases outside the gene matches. The chain's CDR3 is CASSTLAGVTVSYNEQFF. The CDR3 DNA is TGTGCCAGCAGCACGCTAGCGGGGGTCACCGTCTCCTACAATGAGCAGTTCTTC.

In its sample, this clone was seen once. V gene TRBV23-1 combines with J gene TRBJ1-5, with no clear D. TRBV23-1 is placed among ORFs of uncertain function. Trimming removed 0 bases from V and 10 bases from J, with 16 bases in between. The CDR3 runs to 15 residues. CDR3 sequence (DNA): TGCGCCAGCAGTCAATCTGAGACTACCGATATCCCCCAGCATTTT. Translating gives CASSQSETTDIPQHF.

The chain employs TRBV7-9 and TRBJ1-2; 8 nucleotides line up with TRBD1. Unmatched junction bases numbered 4, after V lost 4 bases and J lost 6 bases. Germline CDR1 reads SEHNR; CDR2 reads FQNEAQ (reference sequence). The CDR3 covers 13 residues. CDR3 coding DNA: TGTGCCAGCAGCTACCAGACAGGGGATGGCTACACCTTC. It is translated as CASSYQTGDGYTF.

A word on this clone: A read error may account for a junction end that differs from germline. The rearrangement joins TRBV7-7 to TRBJ2-5, with D tentatively TRBD1 or TRBD2 (5 bases each). Germline V gives CDR1 SSHAT, CDR2 FNYEAQ (reference sequence). This CDR3 comprises 15 residues. Written as DNA, the CDR3 is TGTGCTAGCAGCTCGTCCCCCCTCGGGGCAGAGACCCAGTACTTC. It encodes CASSSSPLGAETQYF.

In DNA form, the CDR3 reads TGTGCCAGCAGCTTAGTTAGCGGGGGGGCTTATGAGCAGTTCTTC. Translated, it gives CASSLVSGGAYEQFF. The rearrangement uses TRBV7-2 and TRBJ2-1; 11 nucleotides line up with TRBD2. V lost 1 base, J lost 8 bases, and 4 bases stayed unmatched. Germline CDR1 SGHTA, CDR2 FQGNSA. CDR3 size: 15 residues. Based on the CDR3 plus reference TRBV7-2 and TRBJ2-1, the full variable domain is GAGVSQSPSNKVTEKGKDVELRCDPISGHTALYWYRQSLGQGLEFLIYFQGNSAPDKSGLPSDRFSAERTGGSVSTLTIQRTQQEDSAVYLCASSLVSGGAYEQFFGPGTRLTVL.

This chain connects TRBV7-2 to TRBJ2-5, with a tentative D call TRBD2 (8 bases). V was trimmed by 4 bases and J by 5 bases, leaving 17 bases between them. This CDR3 has 15 amino acids. The V gene's germline CDR1 is SGHTA and CDR2 FQGNSA. The CDR3 DNA follows: TGTGCCAGCAGCTCGGGGGGGACAGCCCGGGAGACCCAGTACTTC. Protein: CASSSGGTARETQYF.

The CDR3 protein is CASSLEGTSGRYEQFF. CDR3 in DNA: TGTGCCAGCAGCTTAGAGGGGACTAGCGGGAGGTATGAGCAGTTCTTC. The rearrangement links TRBV7-2 to TRBJ2-1, with TRBD2 matching over 15 bases. Per the germline V gene, CDR1 is SGHTA and CDR2 is FQGNSA. The CDR3 has 16 amino acids. Trimming at V came to 1 base and at J to 8 bases, leaving 3 bases not matched to a gene.

The gene calls are TRBV7-8 and TRBJ1-5; weak D call: TRBD1 (6 bases). Germline CDR1 is SGHVS and CDR2 is FQNEAQ. The V and J ends lost 1 base and 2 bases respectively, with 18 bases between them. This CDR3 is 18 amino acids long. The DNA of the CDR3 is TGTGCCAGCAGCTTAGATCAGATTCGCAGGGGAGGCAATCAGCCCCAGCATTTT. Protein sequence: CASSLDQIRRGGNQPQHF.

This clone showed up just once. The chain uses TRBV2 and TRBJ2-7; 9 bases map to TRBD2. With V trimmed by 4 bases and J by 7 bases, 8 bases remained unmatched. This CDR3 has 14 amino acids. The V gene's germline CDR1 is SNHLY and CDR2 FYNNEI. The CDR3 is CASSAGLAGREQYF. Written as DNA, the CDR3 is TGTGCCAGCAGTGCGGGCCTAGCGGGGCGAGAGCAGTACTTC.